The sequence of this T cell receptor (beta chain) was determined in a study of blood T cell repertoires in COVID-19. Study-level background: The cDNA or gDNA used as material had been derived from T cells, B-cell-depleted T cells, or PBMCs.

V was pared by 6 bases and J by 1 base, with 25 bases between. CDR1 and CDR2 (germline): SNHLY, FYNNEI. CDR3 size: 19 residues. Per the original methods: Cell counts per sample came from amplifying reference gene primers. The method was immunoSEQ multiplex PCR; TCRdb's version includes in-frame clones alone and lacks a portion of them. For V, J and clone size, that table is used; D and trimming come from the DNA. The sample holds 300,000 to 350,000 clones, 80% to 90% seen once. Recruitment covered about two dozen US areas and drew participants whose ages spanned roughly 18 to 90 years. Clinical history as reported by participants underpinned cohort assignment.

Sample: PBMCs or T cells enriched from blood (not recorded which). The V gene is TRBV2, the J gene TRBJ2-1; possibly TRBD1 for D (6 bases). The sequence came from a woman between 40 and 50 years old with acute COVID-19. This CDR3 reads CASSVTRDRTKLSYNEQFF. CDR3 nucleotides: TGTGCCAGCAGCGTAACCCGTGACAGGACAAAACTTTCCTACAATGAGCAGTTCTTC.